Sequencing of this T cell receptor beta chain was carried out in a study of T cells in localized non-small cell lung cancer. Findings and caveats of the study: In adjacent lung appeared a median around 54 of the top 100 tumor clones.

Remarks on this clone: Its antigen is unknown.

Libraries were prepared by immunoSEQ multiplex PCR; TCRdb keeps only in-frame clonotypes and omits some of them. The sample comprises some 64,000 clones, roughly 90% of which are singletons, and almost 2% rests with the top ten. Sequencing was performed on peripheral blood, taken before any cancer treatment. The source of this sequence is a woman aged 35-70 years with stage I lung adenocarcinoma.

Here the CDR3 reads CASSLSTEAFF. CDR3 nucleotide sequence: TGTGCCAGCAGCTTAAGCACTGAAGCTTTCTTT. J is TRBJ1-1 and V is TRBV7-3, with D uncertain. V was clipped by 1 base and J by 4 bases, with 1 base between them. The germline CDR1 and CDR2 sequences are SGHTA and FQGTGA. The CDR3 length is 11 residues.